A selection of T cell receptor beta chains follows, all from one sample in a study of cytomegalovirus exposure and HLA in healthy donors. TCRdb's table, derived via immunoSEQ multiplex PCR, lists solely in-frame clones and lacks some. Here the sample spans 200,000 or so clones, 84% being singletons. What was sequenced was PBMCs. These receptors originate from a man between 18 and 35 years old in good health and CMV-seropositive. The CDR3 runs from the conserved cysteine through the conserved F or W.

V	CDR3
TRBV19	CASSTGPNTGELFF
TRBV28	CASSLATGIVQPQHF
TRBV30	CAWSTRQGWKGYTF
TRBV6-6	CASSYSSGSYNEQFF
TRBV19	CASSTRGGPTDTQYF
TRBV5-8	CASSLGGRAYNEQFF
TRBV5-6	CASSLGREAYNEQFF
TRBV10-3	CASTSGSAHEQFF
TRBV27	CASSRAFDNEQFF
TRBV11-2	CASSSGTSGRDTQYF
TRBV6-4	CASSDTLTSVRPNEQFF
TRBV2	CASSRLAGLSDTQYF
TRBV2	CASTRTAGVYGYTF
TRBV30	CALAGQHYNEQFF